This T cell receptor (beta chain) was sequenced during a study of T cell repertoires in cytomegalovirus infection. Study information: CMV epitopes, recently identified HLA-C-restricted and well-studied HLA-B-restricted, were used. Based on public TCR beta signatures, there were indications of CMV infection and of a matching HLA type. The study, taken as a whole, reports: Ex vivo responses were dominated by HLA-C-restricted CMV-specific TCR beta clonotypes. Pooled public TCR beta family frequency picked out CMV carriers with the relevant HLA.

With respect to this clonotype: Its antigen is still unknown.

TCRdb independently ran MiXCR on the reads; one entry per CDR3 protein. The data contain around 800,000 distinct CDR3 sequences, approximately 32% of them seen just once; the ten biggest clones take up 9.5% to 15%. V was clipped by 2 bases and J by 7 bases, with 8 bases between them. The CDR3 contains 13 residues. The germline V gene has CDR1 MNHEY and CDR2 SMNVEV (reference sequence). This chain links TRBV27 with TRBJ2-2; D is perhaps TRBD1 (5 bases). The receptor was derived from a human donor in good health (CMV status not recorded). Some clones in this sample may be carry-over from other donors' samples. This material consisted of cultured CD8+ T cells from PBMCs, taken from culture after CMV antigen stimulation. DNA of the CDR3: TGTGCCAGCAGTTTAAGGGGCCACGGGGAGCTGTTTTTT. It specifies CASSLRGHGELFF.